One sample yielded the 16 T cell receptor beta chains listed below, sequenced in a study of graft-versus-host responses after intestinal transplantation. The antigens of these receptors remain unknown. Profiling relied on immunoSEQ multiplex PCR, and the TCRdb table lists in-frame clones only, not all of them. Among approximately 85,000 clones, roughly 91% were seen once, and the ten largest hold 1% to 1.4%. Source: unstimulated CD8+ T cells sorted from spleen or lymph node cells, taken before transplant. Receptors originate from a human donor who was the organ donor for an intestinal transplant.

V is TRBV9 and J is TRBJ1-1, with D perhaps TRBD1 (5 bases). The ends were cut back, 3 bases at V and 7 bases at J, with 16 bases in the middle. The CDR3 is 14 amino acids. Per the germline V gene, CDR1 is SGDLS and CDR2 is YYNGEE. CDR3 region: CASSGPSGPDEAFF. Written as DNA, the CDR3 is TGTGCCAGCAGCGGTCCATCAGGGCCCGATGAAGCTTTCTTT.

This rearrangement joins TRBV27 to TRBJ2-7; D perhaps matches TRBD2 (7 bases). The CDR3 covers 14 residues. Trimming pared 7 bases from V and 5 bases from J, leaving 18 bases between. CDR1 and CDR2 (germline): MNHEY, SMNVEV (reference sequence). The CDR3 region has the DNA TGTGCCAGCAAGGTCCGGGGGGCTCACCACGAGCAGTACTTC. It codes for CASKVRGAHHEQYF.

The chain employs TRBV19 and TRBJ2-1; 7 nucleotides line up with TRBD2. V shed 4 bases, J shed 4 bases, and the junction held 7 bases outside the gene matches. CDR3 length: 15 amino acids. Germline values: CDR1 LNHDA, CDR2 SQIVND (reference sequence). The CDR3 coding sequence is TGTGCCAGTAGTAGTTTGGGGGGGGTGTACAATGAGCAGTTCTTC. This encodes CASSSLGGVYNEQFF.

This clone was detected once. The chain employs TRBV2 and TRBJ2-7; D is possibly TRBD2 (5 bases). CDR3 length: 15 amino acids. Germline assignment: CDR1 SNHLY and CDR2 FYNNEI. V dropped 5 bases and J dropped 7 bases, with 21 bases sitting between them. CDR3 bases: TGTGCCAGCAGTCCTGGACTCGTCGAAGTGGGAGAGCAGTACTTC. Its translation is CASSPGLVEVGEQYF.

This chain links TRBV6-4 with TRBJ2-2, with D unresolved. Germline CDR1 reads MRHNA; CDR2 reads SNTAGT. The CDR3 runs 15 residues. Trimming pared 5 bases from V and 5 bases from J, leaving 15 bases between. The CDR3 spells CASSPGAVGTGELFF. The CDR3 nucleotides read TGTGCCAGCAGTCCCGGTGCGGTCGGGACCGGGGAGCTGTTTTTT.

V and J are TRBV21-1 and TRBJ2-7; TRBD2 is the table's D call and was not checked against the DNA. TRBV21-1 is a known pseudogene. The CDR3 loop spans 15 amino acids. The CDR3 nucleotides are TGTGCCAGCAGCCCCTCGCGGGACTCCGTCCACGAGCAGTACTTC. Translated: CASSPSRDSVHEQYF.

V and J are TRBV19 and TRBJ2-1; 7 bases are shared with TRBD2. There are 13 residues in the CDR3. Looked up from germline, CDR1 is LNHDA and CDR2 is SQIVND (reference sequence). V gave up 7 bases and J gave up 6 bases; unmatched junction bases: 6. This CDR3 is CASNAGVPNEQFF. The CDR3 DNA reads TGTGCCAGTAACGCGGGGGTACCCAATGAGCAGTTCTTC.

J is TRBJ2-2 and V is TRBV9; D is possibly TRBD2 (5 bases). Germline values: CDR1 SGDLS, CDR2 YYNGEE. The CDR3 covers 16 residues. Trimming cost V 1 base and J 1 base, with 11 bases left between them. This CDR3 reads CASSVSQRMNTGELFF. The CDR3 region has the DNA TGTGCCAGCAGCGTATCCCAGCGGATGAACACCGGGGAGCTGTTTTTT. The whole variable domain, filled in from reference TRBV9 and TRBJ2-2, reads DSGVTQTPKHLITATGQRVTLRCSPRSGDLSVYWYQQSLDQGLQFLIQYYNGEERAKGNILERFSAQQFPDLHSELNLSSLELGDSALYFCASSVSQRMNTGELFFGEGSRLTVL.

The chain combines TRBV29-1 with TRBJ2-3; no definite D call. Deletions cut 6 bases from V and 2 bases from J, with 18 bases between. The CDR3 runs 15 residues. Per the germline V gene, CDR1 is SQVTM and CDR2 is ANQGSEA. CDR3 residues: CSVSENVRVTDTQYF. The DNA for the CDR3 is TGCAGCGTGTCAGAAAACGTCCGGGTCACAGATACGCAGTATTTT.

This clone was counted a few times. The chain links TRBV5-6 to TRBJ1-1; D is unresolved. Germline V lookup: CDR1 SGHDT, CDR2 YYEEEE. The V gene lost 4 bases and the J gene lost 6 bases, with 16 bases spanning the gap. The CDR3 consists of 14 residues. The CDR3 sequence is CASSAPGMGAEAFF. DNA for the CDR3: TGTGCCAGCAGCGCCCCAGGTATGGGTGCTGAAGCTTTCTTT.

The chain has TRBV4-2 and TRBJ2-2; TRBD2 is a possible D gene (5 bases). This CDR3 contains 15 residues. Looked up from germline, CDR1 is LGHNA and CDR2 is YNFKEQ. V gave up 0 bases and J gave up 6 bases, with 11 bases separating them. The CDR3 spells CASSQEVDGAGELFF. CDR3 DNA: TGTGCCAGCAGCCAAGAGGTGGACGGGGCCGGGGAGCTGTTTTTT.

This clone was found once. The rearrangement links TRBV4-1 to TRBJ2-7, with D possibly matching TRBD2 (5 bases). CDR3 length: 13 amino acids. Deletions cut 2 bases from V and 4 bases from J, with 9 bases between. Germline CDR1 is MGHRA and CDR2 is YSYEKL. The CDR3 DNA sequence: TGCGCCAGCAGCCAACGGGATGGGTACGAGCAGTACTTC. It yields the protein CASSQRDGYEQYF.

This clone was detected only once. The rearrangement uses TRBV7-2 and TRBJ1-1; a weak D match, TRBD1 (5 bases). CDR3 length: 13 amino acids. Trimming cost V 6 bases and J 4 bases, with 12 bases left between them. Germline CDR1 is SGHTA and CDR2 is FQGNSA. The CDR3 DNA is TGTGCCAGCAGGCCGGGGGGAGCCACTGAAGCTTTCTTT. It translates to CASRPGGATEAFF.

This chain connects TRBV6-1 to TRBJ2-5, with D possibly matching TRBD2 (7 bases). V dropped 6 bases and J dropped 7 bases, with 18 bases sitting between them. The germline V gene encodes CDR1 MNHNS and CDR2 SASEGT. This CDR3 is 14 amino acids long. CDR3 sequence: CASRDVTGRGTQYF. The DNA of the CDR3 is TGTGCCAGCAGAGATGTAACAGGGAGGGGGACCCAGTACTTC.

This chain joins TRBV10-1 and TRBJ2-2; 8 bases agree with TRBD2. The ends lost 4 bases at V and 0 bases at J; junction bases unmatched: 7. Germline CDR1 reads WNHNN; CDR2 reads SYGVQD (reference sequence). The CDR3 totals 17 residues. The CDR3 nucleotides are TGCGCCAGCAGTGCGGGGCGGGGGGTTGCGAACACCGGGGAGCTGTTTTTT. This translates into CASSAGRGVANTGELFF.

Only one count was recorded for this clone. This chain links TRBV4-1 with TRBJ2-7; 11 nucleotides align to TRBD1. Germline lookup yields CDR1 MGHRA and CDR2 YSYEKL. With 4 bases clipped from V and 6 bases from J, the junction kept 8 bases outside the gene matches. The CDR3 spans 15 residues. The CDR3 DNA follows: TGCGCCAGCAGCCTGGGGGGGACAGGGGGTCTCGAGCAGTACTTC. It codes for CASSLGGTGGLEQYF.